These T cell receptor beta chains were read from a single sample in a study of blood T cell repertoires in COVID-19. The protocol was immunoSEQ multiplex PCR, while the TCRdb copy is restricted to in-frame clones and leaves out a portion. The repertoire holds around 100,000 clones, with roughly 90% as singletons. The sample comprised peripheral blood. The receptors shown here come from an older woman with acute or convalescent COVID-19. The CDR3 runs from the conserved cysteine through the conserved F or W. The D gene is left open where the match is weak. The listing skips clone size in some rows; elsewhere it reads once, few, many or a size class.

once	.	TRBV28	TRBJ2-1	TGTGCCAGCAGATCAACAGGTAATGAGCAGTTCTTC	CASRSTGNEQFF
.	TRBD2	TRBV10-2	TRBJ2-1	TGCGCCAGCAGTCCCCTAGCGGGAGTGGCATACAATGAGCAGTTCTTC	CASSPLAGVAYNEQFF
.	.	TRBV3-1/TRBV3-2	TRBJ1-2	TGTGCCAGCAGCCAAGGCACGGAGACTAACTATGGCTACACCTTC	CASSQGTETNYGYTF
.	.	TRBV18	TRBJ2-5	TGTGCCAGCTCACCATTCACCCTGACTAATAGAGGGGAGACCCAGTACTTC	CASSPFTLTNRGETQYF
once	TRBD1	TRBV19	TRBJ2-6	TGTGCCAGTAGTGAGACAGGGTCCGCCGTCCTGACTTTC	CASSETGSAVLTF
few	TRBD2	TRBV5-4	TRBJ2-3	TGTGCCAGCAGCAGGACTAGCGGGGTTCGTGATACGCAGTATTTT	CASSRTSGVRDTQYF
.	TRBD1	TRBV19	TRBJ1-2	TGTGCCAGTATTCGGACAGGGGGCGACTATGGCTACACCTTC	CASIRTGGDYGYTF
once	TRBD2	TRBV14	TRBJ2-1	TGTGCCAGCAGCCAGCCGCTAGCGGGAGTGTCTTACAATGAGCAGTTCTTC	CASSQPLAGVSYNEQFF
.	.	TRBV12-3/TRBV12-4	TRBJ1-2	TGTGCCAGCAGCATCGGCCAACGCGGGGGCTACACCTTC	CASSIGQRGGYTF
.	TRBD1	TRBV6-6	TRBJ1-1	TGTGCCAGCAGACCCCCCTCGACAGGGTTGAACACTGAAGCTTTCTTT	CASRPPSTGLNTEAFF
.	TRBD1	TRBV24-1	TRBJ1-4	TGTGCCACCAGCGGACAGGGGACTGAAAAACTGTTTTTT	CATSGQGTEKLFF
.	TRBD2	TRBV20-1	TRBJ2-2	TGCAGTGCCAGTCGGGAGGCCGGGGAGCTGTTTTTT	CSASREAGELFF
.	.	TRBV19	TRBJ1-4	TGTGCCAGTAGCTTGGCAGTACCGGGTGAAAAACTGTTTTTT	CASSLAVPGEKLFF
.	TRBD1	TRBV28	TRBJ1-5	TGTGCCAGCAGTTCAGGGGGCAGCGGTCAGCCCCAGCATTTT	CASSSGGSGQPQHF
.	TRBD2	TRBV6-5	TRBJ2-5	TGTGCCAGCAGCGTGACTAGCGGGCGAGAGACCCAGTACTTC	CASSVTSGRETQYF
.	TRBD2	TRBV19	TRBJ2-1	TGTGCCAGCGGGGGGGAGCAGTTCTTC	CASGGEQFF
.	.	TRBV30	TRBJ2-5	TGTGCCTGGAAGAAGGGGCTCGAGACCCAGTACTTC	CAWKKGLETQYF
once	.	TRBV29-1	TRBJ1-1	TGCAGCGCGATTCCTAGGACGGGGATGAACACTGAAGCTTTCTTT	CSAIPRTGMNTEAFF
few	.	TRBV12-3/TRBV12-4	TRBJ1-2	TGTGCCAGCAGTTTGACAGGCTCCTATGGCTACACCTTC	CASSLTGSYGYTF
.	.	TRBV28	TRBJ1-4	TGTGCCAGCAGTTTCTCTCAACAGGGTGGAGGAGAAAAACTGTTTTTT	CASSFSQQGGGEKLFF
few	TRBD1	TRBV5-1	TRBJ2-7	TGCGCCAGCAGTTTTGGACAGGGGAGCTCCTACGAGCAGTACTTC	CASSFGQGSSYEQYF
.	TRBD2	TRBV20-1	TRBJ2-5	TGCAGTGCTAGTCCCGAACTAGCGGGGGTGGGAGAGACCCAGTACTTC	CSASPELAGVGETQYF
.	TRBD1	TRBV6-5	TRBJ1-5	TGTGCCAGCAGCAAACAGGGGGCCAACCAGCCCCAGCATTTT	CASSKQGANQPQHF
.	.	TRBV7-3	TRBJ2-6	TGTGCCAGCAGCAGCCTCCGAACGTCTGGGGCCAACGTCCTGACTTTC	CASSSLRTSGANVLTF
.	.	TRBV5-1	TRBJ1-1	TGCGCCAGCAGTCCCACTATTAGAAACACTGAAGCTTTCTTT	CASSPTIRNTEAFF
.	.	TRBV6-4	TRBJ1-1	TGTGCCAGCAGTGACCCCAGGGAGGACATCAACACTGAAGCTTTCTTT	CASSDPREDINTEAFF
.	.	TRBV6-5	TRBJ1-2	TGTGCCAGCAACGACCTGGGAGGGTACCATGGCTACACCTTC	CASNDLGGYHGYTF
.	.	TRBV4-1	TRBJ1-2	TGCGCCAGCAGCCAAGGGGGAGGGTACTATGGCTACACCTTC	CASSQGGGYYGYTF
.	TRBD2	TRBV5-1	TRBJ2-1	TGCGCCAGCAGCGCGGGACTAGCGGTGGGGAATGAGCAGTTCTTC	CASSAGLAVGNEQFF
.	.	TRBV6-5	TRBJ2-1	TGTGCCAGCAGGGGGACACCTAACTCCTACAATGAGCAGTTCTTC	CASRGTPNSYNEQFF
.	.	TRBV15	TRBJ1-1	TGTGCCACCAGCAGAGATAGCGGCACTGAAGCTTTCTTT	CATSRDSGTEAFF
.	.	TRBV4-2	TRBJ1-1	TGTGCCAGCAGCCAAGACAGGGCGGCTGAAGCTTTCTTT	CASSQDRAAEAFF
.	.	TRBV24-1	TRBJ2-1	TGTGCCACCAGTGATTTTGGGAGCTACAATGAGCAGTTCTTC	CATSDFGSYNEQFF